The present entry profiles one T cell receptor beta chain with its context. This specimen comes from a study of blood T cell repertoires in COVID-19. For the study at large: Acute and convalescent COVID-19 specimens originated in the United States, Italy and Spain.

Germline values: CDR1 KGHDR, CDR2 SFDVKD. Trimming left V 5 bases short and J 0 bases short, with 13 bases between. The CDR3 is 17 residues long. The table came from immunoSEQ multiplex PCR; TCRdb's copy has only in-frame clones and leaves some out. Among approximately 200,000 clones listed, around 87% were seen once. The chain is built from TRBV24-1 and TRBJ2-6, with D maybe TRBD1 (6 bases). The clonotype originates from a man aged 60-69 years who had recovered from COVID-19. Sequenced material: peripheral blood. CDR3 bases: TGTGCCACCAGTGCCAAGGGGACATCCTCTGGGGCCAACGTCCTGACTTTC. Its translation: CATSAKGTSSGANVLTF.